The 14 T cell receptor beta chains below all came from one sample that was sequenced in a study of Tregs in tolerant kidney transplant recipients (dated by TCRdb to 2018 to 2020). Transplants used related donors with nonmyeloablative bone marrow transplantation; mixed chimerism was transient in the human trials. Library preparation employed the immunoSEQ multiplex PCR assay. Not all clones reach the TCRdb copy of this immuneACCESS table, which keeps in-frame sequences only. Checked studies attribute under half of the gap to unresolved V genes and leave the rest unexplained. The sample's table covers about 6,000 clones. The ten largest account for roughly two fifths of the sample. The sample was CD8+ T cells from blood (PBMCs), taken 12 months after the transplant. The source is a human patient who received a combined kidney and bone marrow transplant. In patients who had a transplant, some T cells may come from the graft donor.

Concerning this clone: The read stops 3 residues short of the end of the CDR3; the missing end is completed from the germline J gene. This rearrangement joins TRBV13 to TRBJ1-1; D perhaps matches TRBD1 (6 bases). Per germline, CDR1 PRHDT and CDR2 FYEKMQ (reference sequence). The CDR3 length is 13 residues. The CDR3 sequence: CASSLTIRGEAFF. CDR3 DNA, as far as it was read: TGTGCCAGCAGCTTAACAATCAGGGGAGAA.

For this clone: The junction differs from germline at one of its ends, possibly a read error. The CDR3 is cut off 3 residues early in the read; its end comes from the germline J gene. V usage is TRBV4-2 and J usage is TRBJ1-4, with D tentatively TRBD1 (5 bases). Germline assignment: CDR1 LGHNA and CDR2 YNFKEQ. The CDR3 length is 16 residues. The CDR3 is CASSQDFTGQKRKLFF. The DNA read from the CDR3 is TGCGCCAGCAGCCAAGATTTCACAGGCCAGAAACGAAAA.

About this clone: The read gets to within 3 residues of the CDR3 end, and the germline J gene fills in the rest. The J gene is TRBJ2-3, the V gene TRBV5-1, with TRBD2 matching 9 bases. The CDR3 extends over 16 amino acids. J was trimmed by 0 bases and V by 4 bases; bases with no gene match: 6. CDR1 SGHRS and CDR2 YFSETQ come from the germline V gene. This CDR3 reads CASSTTSGSSTDTQYF. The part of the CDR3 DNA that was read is TGCGCCAGCAGCACGACTAGCGGCTCTAGCACAGATACG.

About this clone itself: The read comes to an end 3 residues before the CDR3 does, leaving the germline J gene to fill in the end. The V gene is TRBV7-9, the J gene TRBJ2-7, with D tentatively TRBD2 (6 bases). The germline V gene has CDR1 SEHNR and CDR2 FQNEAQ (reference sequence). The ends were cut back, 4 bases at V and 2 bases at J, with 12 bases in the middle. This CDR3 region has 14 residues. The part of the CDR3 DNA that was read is TGTGCCAGCAGCTCGGGACTCATACCCTACGAG. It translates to CASSSGLIPYE. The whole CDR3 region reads CASSSGLIPYEQYF. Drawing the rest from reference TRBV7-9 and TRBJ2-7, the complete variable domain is DTGVSQNPRHKITKRGQNVTFRCDPISEHNRLYWYRQTLGQGPEFLTYFQNEAQLEKSRLLSDRFSAERPKGSFSTLEIQRTEQGDSAMYLCASSSGLIPYEQYFGPGTRLTVT.

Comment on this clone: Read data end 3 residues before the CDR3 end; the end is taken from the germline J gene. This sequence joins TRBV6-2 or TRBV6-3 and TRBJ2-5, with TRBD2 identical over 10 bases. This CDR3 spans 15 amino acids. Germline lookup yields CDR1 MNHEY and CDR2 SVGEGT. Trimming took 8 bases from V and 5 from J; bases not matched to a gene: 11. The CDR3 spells CASSSLLAGEETQYF. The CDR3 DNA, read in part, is TGTGCCAGCTCCTCCCTCCTAGCGGGAGAGGAGACC.

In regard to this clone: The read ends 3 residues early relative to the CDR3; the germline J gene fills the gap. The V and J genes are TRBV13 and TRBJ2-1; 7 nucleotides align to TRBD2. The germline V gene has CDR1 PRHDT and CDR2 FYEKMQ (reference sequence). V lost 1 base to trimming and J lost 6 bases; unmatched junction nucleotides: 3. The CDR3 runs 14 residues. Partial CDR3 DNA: TGTGCCAGCAGCTTAGTCAGGGAGGGCAATGAG. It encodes CASSLVREGNE. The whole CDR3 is CASSLVREGNEQFF. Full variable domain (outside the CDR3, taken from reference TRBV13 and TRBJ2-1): AAGVIQSPRHLIKEKRETATLKCYPIPRHDTVYWYQQGPGQDPQFLISFYEKMQSDKGSIPDRFSAQQFSDYHSELNMSSLELGDSALYFCASSLVREGNEQFFGPGTRLTVL.

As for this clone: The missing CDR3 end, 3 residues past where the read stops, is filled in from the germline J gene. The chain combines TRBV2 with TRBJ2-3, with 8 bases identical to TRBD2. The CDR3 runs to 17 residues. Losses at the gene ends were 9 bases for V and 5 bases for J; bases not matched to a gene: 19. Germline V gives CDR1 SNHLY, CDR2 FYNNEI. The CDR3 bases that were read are TGTGCCAGTGGAGCGGGAGTAGGAGCCCCTAACTTAGATACG. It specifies CASGAGVGAPNLDT. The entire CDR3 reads CASGAGVGAPNLDTQYF. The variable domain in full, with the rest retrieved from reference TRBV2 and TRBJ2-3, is EPEVTQTPSHQVTQMGQEVILRCVPISNHLYFYWYRQILGQKVEFLVSFYNNEISEKSEIFDDQFSVERPDGSNFTLKIRSTKLEDSAMYFCASGAGVGAPNLDTQYFGPGTRLTVL.

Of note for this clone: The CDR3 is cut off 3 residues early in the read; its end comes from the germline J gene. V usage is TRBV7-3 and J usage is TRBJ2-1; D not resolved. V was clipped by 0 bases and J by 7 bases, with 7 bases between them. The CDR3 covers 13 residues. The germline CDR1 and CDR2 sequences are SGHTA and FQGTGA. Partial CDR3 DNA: TGTGCCAGCAGCTTAACGTTGCGGAATGAG. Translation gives CASSLTLRNE. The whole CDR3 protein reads CASSLTLRNEQFF.

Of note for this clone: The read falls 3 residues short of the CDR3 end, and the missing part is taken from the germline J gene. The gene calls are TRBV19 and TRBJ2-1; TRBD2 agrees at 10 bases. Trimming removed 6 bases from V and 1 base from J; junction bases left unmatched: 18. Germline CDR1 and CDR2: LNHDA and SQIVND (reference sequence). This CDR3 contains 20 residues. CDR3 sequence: CASRPLTSGQPRVSYNEQFF. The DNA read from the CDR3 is TGTGCCAGTAGACCCCTGACTAGCGGGCAGCCGAGGGTTTCCTACAATGAG.

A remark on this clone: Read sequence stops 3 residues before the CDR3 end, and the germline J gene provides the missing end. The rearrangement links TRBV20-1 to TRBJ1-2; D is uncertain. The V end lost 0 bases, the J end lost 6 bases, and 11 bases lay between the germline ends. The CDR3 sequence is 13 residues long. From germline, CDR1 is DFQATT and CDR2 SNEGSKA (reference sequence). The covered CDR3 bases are TGCAGTGCTAGAGACGGTCCACCCCATGGC. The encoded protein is CSARDGPPHG. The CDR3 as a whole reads CSARDGPPHGYTF.

CDR3 loop: CASSLIAGTTDTQYF. The CDR3 bases that were read are TGTGCCAGCAGCTTGATAGCGGGTACTACAGATACG. The chain joins TRBV5-5 to TRBJ2-3, with 7 bases that match TRBD2. The CDR3 extends 3 residues past the end of the read, so its final part is completed from the germline J gene. Looked up from germline, CDR1 is SGHKS and CDR2 is YYEKEE (reference sequence). This CDR3 contains 15 residues. After removal of 1 base from V and 3 bases from J, the junction contained 5 bases not matched to a gene.

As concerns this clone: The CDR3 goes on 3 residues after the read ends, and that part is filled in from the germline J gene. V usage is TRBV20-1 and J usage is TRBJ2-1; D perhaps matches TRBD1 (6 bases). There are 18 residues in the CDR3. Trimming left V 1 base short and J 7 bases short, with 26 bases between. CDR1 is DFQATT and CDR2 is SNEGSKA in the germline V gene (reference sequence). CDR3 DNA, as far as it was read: TGCAGTGCTAGAGGCCAGGTACTGCCGGACAGAGTTGCAAATGAG. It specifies CSARGQVLPDRVANE. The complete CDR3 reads CSARGQVLPDRVANEQFF.

CDR3 residues: CSVRGRDGYTF. Partial CDR3 DNA: TGCAGCGTGCGGGGGAGGGATGGC. The chain uses TRBV29-1 and TRBJ1-2; D is perhaps TRBD1 (5 bases). The sequence runs out 3 residues before the end of the CDR3; the remainder is reconstructed from the germline J gene. The CDR3 length is 11 residues. Trimming cost V 6 bases and J 6 bases, with 11 bases left between them. The V gene's germline CDR1 is SQVTM and CDR2 ANQGSEA.

The sequenced part of the CDR3 DNA is TGTGCCAGCTCACCAGGACAGGGGGGTTTTATACAGCCC. Protein sequence: CASSPGQGGFIQP. The whole CDR3 sequence is CASSPGQGGFIQPQHF. The V gene is TRBV18, the J gene TRBJ1-5; 10 nucleotides agree with TRBD1. The read falls 3 residues short of the CDR3 end, and the missing part is taken from the germline J gene. Per germline, CDR1 KGHSH and CDR2 LQKENI. Trimming cost V 2 bases and J 7 bases; bases outside gene matches: 8. The CDR3 totals 16 residues. The full variable domain, its missing parts supplied by reference TRBV18 and TRBJ1-5, is NAGVMQNPRHLVRRRGQEARLRCSPMKGHSHVYWYRQLPEEGLKFMVYLQKENIIDESGMPKERFSAEFPKEGPSILRIQQVVRGDSAAYFCASSPGQGGFIQPQHFGDGTRLSIL.